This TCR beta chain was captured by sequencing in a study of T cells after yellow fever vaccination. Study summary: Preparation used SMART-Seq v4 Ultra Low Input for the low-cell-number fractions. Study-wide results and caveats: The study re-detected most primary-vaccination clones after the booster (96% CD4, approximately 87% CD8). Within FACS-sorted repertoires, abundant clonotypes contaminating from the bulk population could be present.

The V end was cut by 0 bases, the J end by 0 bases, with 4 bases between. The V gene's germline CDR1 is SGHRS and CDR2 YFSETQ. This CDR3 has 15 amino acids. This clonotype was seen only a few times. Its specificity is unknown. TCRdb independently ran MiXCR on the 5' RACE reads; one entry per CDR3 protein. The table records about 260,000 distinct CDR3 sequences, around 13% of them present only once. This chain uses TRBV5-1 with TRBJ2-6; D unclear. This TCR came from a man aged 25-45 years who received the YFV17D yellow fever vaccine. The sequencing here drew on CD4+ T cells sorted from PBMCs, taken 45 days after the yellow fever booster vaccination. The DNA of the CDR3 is TGCGCCAGCAGCTTGGGAGCCTCTGGGGCCAACGTCCTGACTTTC. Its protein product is CASSLGASGANVLTF.